This T cell receptor (beta chain) emerged from a study of Graves' ophthalmopathy and Graves' hyperthyroidism. CDR1 and CDR2 (germline): SGHTA, FQGNSA. The ends were cut back, 6 bases at V and 3 bases at J, with 12 bases in the middle. The CDR3 has 13 residues. Study-level results: Most expanded thyroid clonotypes above 0.001 frequency also appeared in blood.

Transcripts of RNA were the source for amplifying TCR beta CDR3 regions. After a first-round RT-PCR with HTBI primers, a second-round multiplex PCR was run. TCRdb independently ran MiXCR on the multiplex PCR reads; one entry per CDR3 protein. The table lists some 400,000 distinct CDR3 sequences, around 20% of them singletons. Of note for this clonotype: Its specificity is unknown.

None of the included patients had other autoimmune diseases, uncontrolled infections, pregnancy or lactation, as these led to exclusion. Diagnostic conclusions were grounded in clinical symptoms, serum thyroxine, TRAb, thyroid ultrasound and orbital computed tomography. PBMCs stemmed from 10 ml of fresh peripheral blood. The chain joins TRBV7-2 to TRBJ2-7; D is possibly TRBD2 (5 bases). Sequenced input: peripheral blood. The receptor was derived from a woman aged 18 to 35 with Graves' ophthalmopathy. In nucleotides, the CDR3 is TGTGCCAGCAGTTTCGTCGGGAACTACGAGCAGTACTTC. Translating it yields CASSFVGNYEQYF. The variable domain in full, with the rest retrieved from reference TRBV7-2 and TRBJ2-7, is GAGVSQSPSNKVTEKGKDVELRCDPISGHTALYWYRQSLGQGLEFLIYFQGNSAPDKSGLPSDRFSAERTGGSVSTLTIQRTQQEDSAVYLCASSFVGNYEQYFGPGTRLTVT.